The next 10 T cell receptor beta chains were all read from a single sample in a study of shared clonotypes between healthy human individuals. Sequenced by immunoSEQ multiplex PCR; TCRdb stores in-frame clones only, minus some. The sample yields over a million clones, more than 75% seen once. Sequencing was performed on memory CD4+ T cells from PBMCs. Subset in this sample: CD45RA-negative fraction. These receptors all come from a man aged 18 to 35 in good health. Some clones in this sample may be carry-over from other donors' samples.

This clone was found once. This CDR3 is also generated by other DNA sequences in the sample. The chain uses TRBV18 and TRBJ1-1; tentative D call: TRBD1 (6 bases). CDR3 length equals 13 residues. With 2 bases removed from V and 6 bases from J, the gap between germline ends came to 10 bases. The germline gives CDR1 KGHSH, CDR2 LQKENI. The CDR3 nucleotides are TGTGCCAGCTCACCAAACAGGGAAGCTGAAGCTTTCTTT. As protein: CASSPNREAEAFF.

In nucleotides, the CDR3 is TGCGCCACCAACCAACTAGCGGGCTCCTACAATGAGCAGTTCTTC. Encoded protein: CATNQLAGSYNEQFF. The V gene is TRBV5-1, the J gene TRBJ2-1; 9 bases align to TRBD2. The V segment lost 9 bases and the J segment 0 bases; nucleotides outside the gene matches: 7. Germline values: CDR1 SGHRS, CDR2 YFSETQ. The length of the CDR3 is 15 residues. The full variable domain, with the rest looked up from reference TRBV5-1 and TRBJ2-1, is KAGVTQTPRYLIKTRGQQVTLSCSPISGHRSVSWYQQTPGQGLQFLFEYFSETQRNKGNFPGRFSGRQFSNSRSEMNVSTLELGDSALYLCATNQLAGSYNEQFFGPGTRLTVL.

This clone has ten or more counts. The chain carries TRBV6-1 and TRBJ2-7, with D tentatively TRBD1 (6 bases). The length of the CDR3 is 15 residues. The germline V and J ends were trimmed by 1 base and 2 bases, with 12 bases remaining between them. Germline V gene data show CDR1 as MNHNS and CDR2 as SASEGT. CDR3 sequence (DNA): TGTGCCAGCAGTGAAGAAGGGGGTACCACCTACGAGCAGTACTTC. It yields the protein CASSEEGGTTYEQYF.

This clone was detected ten times or more. The genes are TRBV7-3 and TRBJ2-5; 8 bases are shared with TRBD2. CDR1 is SGHTA and CDR2 is FQGTGA in the germline V gene. CDR3 size: 15 residues. Trimming at V came to 5 bases and at J to 5 bases, leaving 10 bases not matched to a gene. CDR3 DNA sequence: TGTGCCAGCAGCAAATATAGCGGGACGGGGGAGACCCAGTACTTC. This translates into CASSKYSGTGETQYF.

The rearrangement links TRBV4-2 to TRBJ2-7, with a possible D match to TRBD2 (6 bases). V gave up 1 base and J gave up 3 bases, with 22 bases separating them. The CDR3 consists of 18 residues. Germline V gene lookup returns CDR1 LGHNA and CDR2 YNFKEQ. The CDR3 is CASSQAQGASPGDYEQYF. CDR3 bases: TGTGCCAGCAGCCAAGCCCAGGGTGCTTCTCCGGGGGACTACGAGCAGTACTTC.

The chain links TRBV7-9 to TRBJ2-7; D is unresolved. V was clipped by 1 base and J by 6 bases, with 16 bases between them. CDR3 size: 15 residues. The germline V gene encodes CDR1 SEHNR and CDR2 FQNEAQ (reference sequence). The CDR3 bases are TGTGCCAGCAGCTTAGGTTCCGGAATTTCGGTCGAGCAGTACTTC. Its protein is CASSLGSGISVEQYF.

The rearrangement uses TRBV28 and TRBJ1-2, with D perhaps matching TRBD1 (5 bases). Germline lookup yields CDR1 MDHEN and CDR2 SYDVKM. This CDR3 comprises 13 residues. Between the trimmed V and J ends, which lost 6 bases and 8 bases, there was a span of 16 bases. The chain's CDR3 is CASSVTRRDGYTF. CDR3 DNA sequence: TGTGCCAGCAGCGTTACTAGGAGGGACGGCTACACCTTC.

The rearrangement joins TRBV10-1 to TRBJ1-5; unclear D gene. CDR3 length: 9 amino acids. Germline CDR1 reads WNHNN; CDR2 reads SYGVQD (reference sequence). The V end was cut by 7 bases, the J end by 5 bases, with 0 bases between. CDR3 sequence (DNA): TGCGCCAGCAATCAGCCCCAGCATTTT. Translation: CASNQPQHF.

This clone was counted at least ten times. The rearrangement joins TRBV5-1 to TRBJ1-1; D unclear. The germline gives CDR1 SGHRS, CDR2 YFSETQ. The CDR3 extends over 14 amino acids. Trimming shortened V by 4 bases and J by 2 bases, and 12 bases separated the two germline ends. CDR3 bases: TGCGCCAGCAGCACCTCCTCCGCAAACACTGAAGCTTTCTTT. Its protein product is CASSTSSANTEAFF.

The rearrangement joins TRBV5-6 to TRBJ1-2; 7 bases are shared with TRBD1. This CDR3 is 13 amino acids long. J lost 5 bases, V lost 0 bases, and 1 base had no gene match. Germline CDR1 is SGHDT and CDR2 is YYEEEE. For the CDR3, the DNA is TGTGCCAGCAGCTTGGTGGGACAGTATGGCTACACCTTC. This encodes CASSLVGQYGYTF.